This T cell receptor beta chain was profiled in a study of blood T cell repertoires in COVID-19. Across the whole study: Researchers got acute and convalescent COVID-19 samples from the United States, Italy and Spain.

Unmatched junction bases numbered 17, after V lost 5 bases and J lost 4 bases. This CDR3 has 17 residues. Germline CDR1 SGHAT, CDR2 FQNNGV. Produced via immunoSEQ multiplex PCR; TCRdb's table is partial and in-frame only. The sample consists of 200,000 or so clones, approximately 90% of them appearing once. This clone was observed a few times. The chain combines TRBV11-2 with TRBJ2-7, with TRBD1 matching 7 bases. The material sequenced was peripheral blood. The origin of this receptor is a man between 65 and 85 years old with acute or convalescent COVID-19. This CDR3 reads CASSKGPPGQSLYEQYF. The CDR3 DNA reads as TGTGCCAGCAGCAAAGGTCCTCCGGGACAGAGCTTATACGAGCAGTACTTC.